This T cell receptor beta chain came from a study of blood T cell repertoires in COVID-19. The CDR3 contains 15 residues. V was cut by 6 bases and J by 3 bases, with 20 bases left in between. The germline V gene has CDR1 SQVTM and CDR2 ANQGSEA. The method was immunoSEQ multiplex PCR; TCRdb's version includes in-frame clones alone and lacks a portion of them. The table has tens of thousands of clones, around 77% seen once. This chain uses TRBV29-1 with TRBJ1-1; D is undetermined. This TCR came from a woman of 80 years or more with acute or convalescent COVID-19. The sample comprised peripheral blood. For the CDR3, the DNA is TGCAGCGTAGGAGCGTCCACCCAGAGCGACACTGAAGCTTTCTTT. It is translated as CSVGASTQSDTEAFF.